The 4 T cell receptor beta chains presented below share a single source sample, sequenced in a study of blood T cell repertoires in COVID-19. Sequencing used immunoSEQ multiplex PCR; TCRdb keeps in-frame clones, though not all of them. The repertoire includes 200,000 to 250,000 clones, approximately 86% of them detected once, and roughly 3% sits in the top ten. Input material: peripheral blood. These receptor sequences come from a young woman who had recovered from COVID-19.

The gene calls are TRBV6-1 and TRBJ1-5; D perhaps matches TRBD1 (6 bases). V dropped 1 base and J dropped 6 bases, with 16 bases sitting between them. Per the germline V gene, CDR1 is MNHNS and CDR2 is SASEGT. This CDR3 comprises 16 residues. CDR3 sequence reads: CASSEGTIGQSQPQHF. CDR3 in DNA: TGTGCCAGCAGTGAAGGGACCATAGGACAGAGTCAGCCCCAGCATTTT.

This clone was seen a few times. This chain links TRBV6-5 with TRBJ1-1; D is unclear. Germline V gives CDR1 MNHEY, CDR2 SVGAGI. The CDR3 has 13 amino acids. Trimming removed 0 bases from V and 12 bases from J, with 14 bases in between. The CDR3 loop reads CASSYSSSGKTFF. The DNA for the CDR3 is TGTGCCAGCAGTTACTCCTCTTCAGGTAAAACTTTCTTT.

The CDR3 reads CASSSAYEQYF. CDR3 DNA sequence: TGCGCCAGCAGCTCTGCCTACGAGCAGTACTTC. V is TRBV5-1 and J is TRBJ2-7; D gene unclear. CDR1 is SGHRS and CDR2 is YFSETQ in the germline V gene. CDR3 length: 11 amino acids. V was cut by 3 bases and J by 2 bases, with 3 bases left in between.

The chain joins TRBV4-1 to TRBJ2-7; D is undetermined. The length of the CDR3 is 15 residues. In germline, CDR1 is MGHRA, CDR2 YSYEKL. V gave up 1 base and J gave up 4 bases, with 14 bases separating them. The CDR3 nucleotides read TGCGCCAGCAGCCAAGGGAGCATCCCTGGGTACGAGCAGTACTTC. Protein: CASSQGSIPGYEQYF.